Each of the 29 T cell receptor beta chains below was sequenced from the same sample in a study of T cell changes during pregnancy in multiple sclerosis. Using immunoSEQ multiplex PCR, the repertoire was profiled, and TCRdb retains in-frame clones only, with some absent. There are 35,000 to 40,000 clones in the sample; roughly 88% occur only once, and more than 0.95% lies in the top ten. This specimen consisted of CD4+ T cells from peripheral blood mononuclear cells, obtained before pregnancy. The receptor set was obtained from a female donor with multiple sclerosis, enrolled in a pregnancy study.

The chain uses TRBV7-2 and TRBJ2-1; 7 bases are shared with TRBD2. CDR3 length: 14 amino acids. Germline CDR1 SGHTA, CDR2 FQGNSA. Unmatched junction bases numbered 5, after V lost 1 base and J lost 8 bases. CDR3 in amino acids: CASSLVGGSHEQFF. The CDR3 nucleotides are TGTGCCAGCAGCTTAGTTGGCGGGAGCCATGAGCAGTTCTTC.

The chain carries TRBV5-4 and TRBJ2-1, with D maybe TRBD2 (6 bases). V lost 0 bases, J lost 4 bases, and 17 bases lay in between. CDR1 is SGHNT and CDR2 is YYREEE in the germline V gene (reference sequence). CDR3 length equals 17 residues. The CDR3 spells CASSLGSPSEQYNEQFF. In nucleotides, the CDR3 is TGTGCCAGCAGCTTGGGGTCGCCTAGCGAACAATACAATGAGCAGTTCTTC.

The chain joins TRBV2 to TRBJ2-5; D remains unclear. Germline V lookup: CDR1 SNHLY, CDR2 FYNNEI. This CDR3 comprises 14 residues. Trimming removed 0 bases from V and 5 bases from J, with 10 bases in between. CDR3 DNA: TGTGCCAGCAGTGAAGCGTACCTCAGGGAGACCCAGTACTTC. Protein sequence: CASSEAYLRETQYF.

CDR3 sequence (DNA): TGTGCCAGCAGTCCCGGGACAGGGAAGGATCAGCCCCAGCATTTT. The encoded protein is CASSPGTGKDQPQHF. This chain joins TRBV6-1 and TRBJ1-5; 9 bases fit TRBD1. Germline V gene lookup returns CDR1 MNHNS and CDR2 SASEGT. Trimming cost V 5 bases and J 5 bases; bases outside gene matches: 7. This CDR3 is built from 15 residues.

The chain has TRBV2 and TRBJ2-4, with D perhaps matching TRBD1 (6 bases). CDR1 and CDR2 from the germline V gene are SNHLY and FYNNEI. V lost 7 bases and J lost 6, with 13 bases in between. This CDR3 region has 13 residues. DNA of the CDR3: TGTGCCAGCAAAGTTTCAGGGGCAAACATTCAGTACTTC. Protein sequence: CASKVSGANIQYF.

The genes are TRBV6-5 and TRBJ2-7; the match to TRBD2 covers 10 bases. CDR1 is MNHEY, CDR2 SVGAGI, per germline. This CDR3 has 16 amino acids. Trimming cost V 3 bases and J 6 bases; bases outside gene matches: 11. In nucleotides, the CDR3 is TGTGCCAGCAGTTATGGACCTAGCGGGAGTCCAACCGAGCAGTACTTC. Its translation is CASSYGPSGSPTEQYF.

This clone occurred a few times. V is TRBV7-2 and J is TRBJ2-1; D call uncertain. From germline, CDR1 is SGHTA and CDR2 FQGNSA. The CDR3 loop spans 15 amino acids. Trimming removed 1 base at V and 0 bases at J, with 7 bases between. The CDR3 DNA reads TGTGCCAGCAGCTTAGATGGTAGCTCCTACAATGAGCAGTTCTTC. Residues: CASSLDGSSYNEQFF.

The CDR3 DNA follows: TGCGCCAGCAGCTTGCCCGCCGGGACAGCTAATGAAAAACTGTTTTTT. Translated: CASSLPAGTANEKLFF. This chain uses TRBV5-1 with TRBJ1-4; 7 nucleotides agree with TRBD1. Germline CDR1 is SGHRS and CDR2 is YFSETQ. CDR3 length equals 16 residues. V gave up 1 base and J gave up 3 bases; unmatched junction bases: 6. Full variable domain (outside the CDR3, taken from reference TRBV5-1 and TRBJ1-4): KAGVTQTPRYLIKTRGQQVTLSCSPISGHRSVSWYQQTPGQGLQFLFEYFSETQRNKGNFPGRFSGRQFSNSRSEMNVSTLELGDSALYLCASSLPAGTANEKLFFGSGTQLSVL.

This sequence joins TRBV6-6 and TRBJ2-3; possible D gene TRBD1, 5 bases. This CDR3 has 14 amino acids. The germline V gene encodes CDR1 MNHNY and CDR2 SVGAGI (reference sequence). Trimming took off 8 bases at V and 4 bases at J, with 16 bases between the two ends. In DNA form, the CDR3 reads TGTGCCAGCCTACGGGCAGGGATCCCAGATACGCAGTATTTT. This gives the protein CASLRAGIPDTQYF.

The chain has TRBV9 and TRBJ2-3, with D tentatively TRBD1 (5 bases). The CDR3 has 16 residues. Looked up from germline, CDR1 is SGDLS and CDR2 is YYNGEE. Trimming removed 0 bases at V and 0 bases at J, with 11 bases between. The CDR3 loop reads CASSVGGRDSTDTQYF. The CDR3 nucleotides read TGTGCCAGCAGCGTAGGGGGCAGGGATAGCACAGATACGCAGTATTTT.

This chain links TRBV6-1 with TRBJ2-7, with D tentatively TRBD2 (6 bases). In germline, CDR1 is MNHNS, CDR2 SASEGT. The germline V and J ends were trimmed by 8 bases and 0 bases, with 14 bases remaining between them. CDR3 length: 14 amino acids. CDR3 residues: CASLRGPNSYEQYF. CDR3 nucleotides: TGTGCCAGCCTGCGGGGCCCCAACTCCTACGAGCAGTACTTC.

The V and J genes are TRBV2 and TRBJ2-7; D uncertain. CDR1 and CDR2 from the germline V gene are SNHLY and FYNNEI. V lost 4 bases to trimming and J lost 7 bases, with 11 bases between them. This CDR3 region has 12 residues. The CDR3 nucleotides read TGTGCCAGCAGTGGATCGGGTCGGGAGCAGTACTTC. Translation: CASSGSGREQYF.

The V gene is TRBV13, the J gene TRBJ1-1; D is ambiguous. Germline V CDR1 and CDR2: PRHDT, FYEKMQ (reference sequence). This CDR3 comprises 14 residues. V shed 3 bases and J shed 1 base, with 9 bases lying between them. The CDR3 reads CASSFQERNTEAFF. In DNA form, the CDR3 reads TGTGCCAGCAGCTTTCAGGAAAGGAACACTGAAGCTTTCTTT. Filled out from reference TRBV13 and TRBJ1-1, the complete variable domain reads AAGVIQSPRHLIKEKRETATLKCYPIPRHDTVYWYQQGPGQDPQFLISFYEKMQSDKGSIPDRFSAQQFSDYHSELNMSSLELGDSALYFCASSFQERNTEAFFGQGTRLTVV.

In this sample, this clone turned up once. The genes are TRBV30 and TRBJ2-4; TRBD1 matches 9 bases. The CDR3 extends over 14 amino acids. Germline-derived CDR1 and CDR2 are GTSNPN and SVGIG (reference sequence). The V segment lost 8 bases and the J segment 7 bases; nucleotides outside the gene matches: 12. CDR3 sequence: CAGAPGTGRNIQYF. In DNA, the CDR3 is TGTGCCGGGGCCCCTGGGACAGGGAGGAACATTCAGTACTTC.

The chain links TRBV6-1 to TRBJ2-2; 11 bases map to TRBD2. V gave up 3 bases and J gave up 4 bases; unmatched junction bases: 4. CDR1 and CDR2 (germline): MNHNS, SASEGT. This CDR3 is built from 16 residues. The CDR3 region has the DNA TGTGCCAGCAGTGACCCCGGGACTAGCGGCACCGGGGAGCTGTTTTTT. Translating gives CASSDPGTSGTGELFF.

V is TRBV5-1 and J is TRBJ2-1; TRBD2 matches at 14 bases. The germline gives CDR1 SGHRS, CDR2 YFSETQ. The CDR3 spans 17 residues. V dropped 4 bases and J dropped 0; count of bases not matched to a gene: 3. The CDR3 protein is CASSTGTSGSSYNEQFF. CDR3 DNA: TGCGCCAGCAGCACCGGGACTAGCGGGAGCTCCTACAATGAGCAGTTCTTC.

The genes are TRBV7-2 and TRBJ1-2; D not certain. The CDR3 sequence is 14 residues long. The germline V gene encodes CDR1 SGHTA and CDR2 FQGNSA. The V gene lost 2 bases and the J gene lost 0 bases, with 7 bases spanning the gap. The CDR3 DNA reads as TGTGCCAGCAGCTTAACCCCAGCTAACTATGGCTACACCTTC. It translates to CASSLTPANYGYTF. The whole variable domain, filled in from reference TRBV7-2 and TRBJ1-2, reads GAGVSQSPSNKVTEKGKDVELRCDPISGHTALYWYRQSLGQGLEFLIYFQGNSAPDKSGLPSDRFSAERTGGSVSTLTIQRTQQEDSAVYLCASSLTPANYGYTFGSGTRLTVV.

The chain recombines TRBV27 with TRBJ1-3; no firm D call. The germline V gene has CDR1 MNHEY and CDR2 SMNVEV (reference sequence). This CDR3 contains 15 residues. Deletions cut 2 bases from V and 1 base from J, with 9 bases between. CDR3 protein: CASSLTGGSGNTIYF. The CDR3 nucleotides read TGTGCCAGCAGTTTAACCGGAGGGTCTGGAAACACCATATATTTT.

The CDR3 reads CASSPYGQGAPHGYTF. CDR3 nucleotides: TGTGCCAGCTCACCTTATGGACAGGGGGCGCCCCATGGCTACACCTTC. The chain links TRBV18 to TRBJ1-2, with 11 bases lining up with TRBD1. This CDR3 contains 16 residues. In germline, CDR1 is KGHSH, CDR2 LQKENI. After removal of 3 bases from V and 6 bases from J, the junction contained 9 bases not matched to a gene.

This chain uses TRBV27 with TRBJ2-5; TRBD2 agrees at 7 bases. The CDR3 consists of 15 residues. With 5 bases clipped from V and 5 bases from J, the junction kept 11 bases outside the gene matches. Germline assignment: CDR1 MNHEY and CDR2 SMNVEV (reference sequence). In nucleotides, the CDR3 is TGTGCCAGCAGTCTTAGACTAGCACCACGGGAGACCCAGTACTTC. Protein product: CASSLRLAPRETQYF.

The CDR3 DNA is TGTGCCAGCAGCCTACTAGCGGGAGCATACGAGCAGTACTTC. Its translation is CASSLLAGAYEQYF. This rearrangement joins TRBV2 to TRBJ2-7; 11 nucleotides match TRBD2. V shed 6 bases, J shed 4 bases, and the junction held 5 bases outside the gene matches. Germline values: CDR1 SNHLY, CDR2 FYNNEI. The CDR3 loop spans 14 amino acids. Full variable domain (remainder filled in from reference TRBV2 and TRBJ2-7): EPEVTQTPSHQVTQMGQEVILRCVPISNHLYFYWYRQILGQKVEFLVSFYNNEISEKSEIFDDQFSVERPDGSNFTLKIRSTKLEDSAMYFCASSLLAGAYEQYFGPGTRLTVT.

Here the CDR3 DNA reads TGCAGCGTTGACCAGGGGGCCCTAGGCACTGAAGCTTTCTTT. Protein sequence: CSVDQGALGTEAFF. The genes are TRBV29-1 and TRBJ1-1, with TRBD1 matching over 8 bases. This CDR3 spans 14 amino acids. Losses at the gene ends were 3 bases for V and 4 bases for J; bases not matched to a gene: 7. The germline V gene has CDR1 SQVTM and CDR2 ANQGSEA.

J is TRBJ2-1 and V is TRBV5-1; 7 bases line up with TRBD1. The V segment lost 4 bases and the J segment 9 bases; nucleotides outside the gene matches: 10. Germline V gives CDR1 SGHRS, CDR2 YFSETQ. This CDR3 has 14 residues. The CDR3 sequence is CASSAPTGSGEQFF. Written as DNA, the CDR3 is TGCGCCAGCAGCGCCCCGACAGGGTCGGGTGAGCAGTTCTTC. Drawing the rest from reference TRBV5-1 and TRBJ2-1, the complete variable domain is KAGVTQTPRYLIKTRGQQVTLSCSPISGHRSVSWYQQTPGQGLQFLFEYFSETQRNKGNFPGRFSGRQFSNSRSEMNVSTLELGDSALYLCASSAPTGSGEQFFGPGTRLTVL.

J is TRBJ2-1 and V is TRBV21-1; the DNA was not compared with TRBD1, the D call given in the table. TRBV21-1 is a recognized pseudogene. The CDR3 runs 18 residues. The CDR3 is CASTRDRGLFRSYNEQFF. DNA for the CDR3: TGTGCCAGCACGCGGGACAGGGGGTTATTTCGCTCCTACAATGAGCAGTTCTTC.

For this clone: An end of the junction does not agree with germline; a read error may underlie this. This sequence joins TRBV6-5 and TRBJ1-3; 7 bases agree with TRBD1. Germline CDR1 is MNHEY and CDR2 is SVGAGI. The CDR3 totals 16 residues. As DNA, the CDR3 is TGTGCCAGCAGTTACTCGACAGGGACCAGAGGTGACACCACATATTTT. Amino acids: CASSYSTGTRGDTTYF.

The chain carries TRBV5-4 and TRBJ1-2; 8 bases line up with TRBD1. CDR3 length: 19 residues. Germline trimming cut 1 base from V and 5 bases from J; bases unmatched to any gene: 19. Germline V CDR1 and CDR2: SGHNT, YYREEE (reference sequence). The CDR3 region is CASSLLLGRTTGAKYGYTF. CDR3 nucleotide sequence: TGTGCCAGCAGCTTGTTGTTGGGACGTACGACAGGGGCGAAATATGGCTACACCTTC.

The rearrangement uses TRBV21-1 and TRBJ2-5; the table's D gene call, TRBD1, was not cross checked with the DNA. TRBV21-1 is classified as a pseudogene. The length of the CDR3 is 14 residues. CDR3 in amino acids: CASSDYDRGETQYF. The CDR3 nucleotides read TGTGCCAGCAGCGATTACGACAGGGGAGAGACCCAGTACTTC.

The CDR3 coding sequence is TGTGCCAGCAGTGGCTCCCCGGGACAGGGCTTCTGGGATGGCTACACCTTC. It yields the protein CASSGSPGQGFWDGYTF. This chain uses TRBV6-1 with TRBJ1-2; TRBD1 matches at 9 bases. The CDR3 runs 17 residues. V was pared by 4 bases and J by 6 bases, with 15 bases of the junction left unmatched. Germline V gene lookup returns CDR1 MNHNS and CDR2 SASEGT.

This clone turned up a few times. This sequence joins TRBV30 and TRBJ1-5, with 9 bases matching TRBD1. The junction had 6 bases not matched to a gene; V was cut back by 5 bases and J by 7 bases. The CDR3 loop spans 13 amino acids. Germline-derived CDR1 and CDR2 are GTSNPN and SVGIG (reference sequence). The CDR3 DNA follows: TGTGCCTGGGACAGGGGGAATGGGCAGCCCCAGCATTTT. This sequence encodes CAWDRGNGQPQHF.